These 32 T cell receptor beta chains were all obtained from the same sample, sequenced in a study of cytomegalovirus exposure and HLA in healthy donors. PCR primers comprised 60 Vbeta and 13 Jbeta primers. Some clones are missing from TCRdb's copy, which holds only in-frame ones; the method was immunoSEQ multiplex PCR. The table lists around 62,000 clones, about 80% of them singletons. Material for sequencing was PBMCs. These receptors were taken from a man between 60 and 75 years old in good health and CMV-seropositive.

The chain uses TRBV11-2 and TRBJ2-1; D gene uncertain. Between the trimmed V and J ends, which lost 3 bases and 7 bases, there was a span of 7 bases. The CDR3 has 12 amino acids. Germline V gives CDR1 SGHAT, CDR2 FQNNGV. The CDR3 sequence: CASSFGPNEQFF. In DNA, the CDR3 is TGTGCCAGCAGCTTTGGGCCTAATGAGCAGTTCTTC.

The sample holds one count of this clone. This sequence joins TRBV6-5 and TRBJ1-4; TRBD1 matches at 9 bases. From germline, CDR1 is MNHEY and CDR2 SVGAGI. The CDR3 runs to 13 residues. J was trimmed by 7 bases and V by 8 bases; bases with no gene match: 5. The CDR3 nucleotides read TGTGCCAGCGAAGGGACAGGGTTTGAAAAACTGTTTTTT. Protein: CASEGTGFEKLFF.

CDR3 amino acids: CASSLFSREVWNTEAFF. CDR3 coding DNA: TGCGCCAGCAGCTTGTTTTCCAGGGAGGTTTGGAACACTGAAGCTTTCTTT. The V and J genes are TRBV5-1 and TRBJ1-1; a weak D match, TRBD1 (5 bases). Germline assignment: CDR1 SGHRS and CDR2 YFSETQ. V lost 1 base to trimming and J lost 1 base, with 17 bases between them. The CDR3 loop spans 17 amino acids.

The table lists this clone with a few counts. This CDR3 reads CASSWGGGGGYIQYF. In DNA, the CDR3 is TGTGCCAGCAGTTGGGGAGGGGGGGGCGGTTACATTCAGTACTTC. The chain employs TRBV6-5 and TRBJ2-4, with D possibly TRBD2 on 7 matching bases. This CDR3 region has 15 residues. V was shortened by 4 bases and J by 8 bases, with 18 bases between the two germline ends. CDR1 is MNHEY and CDR2 is SVGAGI in the germline V gene.

The rearrangement links TRBV7-8 to TRBJ2-2, with D tentatively TRBD1 (5 bases). Germline CDR1 and CDR2: SGHVS and FQNEAQ. This CDR3 region has 15 residues. Trimming left V 3 bases short and J 4 bases short, with 12 bases between. CDR3 loop: CASSFTTGPTGELFF. In DNA, the CDR3 is TGTGCCAGCAGCTTTACTACAGGCCCCACCGGGGAGCTGTTTTTT.

The chain uses TRBV5-1 and TRBJ1-1, with D perhaps matching TRBD1 (6 bases). V dropped 3 bases and J dropped 0 bases, with 9 bases sitting between them. This CDR3 comprises 14 residues. Germline V gene data show CDR1 as SGHRS and CDR2 as YFSETQ. CDR3 bases: TGCGCCAGCAGCTCCGGGACAATGAACACTGAAGCTTTCTTT. This encodes CASSSGTMNTEAFF.

This clone was detected only a few times. The chain combines TRBV29-1 with TRBJ1-2; 9 bases map to TRBD1. This CDR3 region has 14 residues. Germline V gene data show CDR1 as SQVTM and CDR2 as ANQGSEA. J was trimmed by 2 bases and V by 6 bases; bases with no gene match: 7. The CDR3 protein is CSVRTGVTNYGYTF. CDR3 nucleotides: TGCAGCGTGAGGACAGGGGTGACAAACTATGGCTACACCTTC.

V usage is TRBV11-2 and J usage is TRBJ1-4; D uncertain. The CDR3 has 13 amino acids. Germline values: CDR1 SGHAT, CDR2 FQNNGV. V was trimmed by 0 bases and J by 6 bases, leaving 5 bases between them. The CDR3, as DNA: TGTGCCAGCAGCTTAGAGTATGATGAAAAACTGTTTTTT. Its protein is CASSLEYDEKLFF. Variable domain in full (rest from reference TRBV11-2 and TRBJ1-4): EAGVAQSPRYKIIEKRQSVAFWCNPISGHATLYWYQQILGQGPKLLIQFQNNGVVDDSQLPKDRFSAERLKGVDSTLKIQPAKLEDSAVYLCASSLEYDEKLFFGSGTQLSVL.

The chain joins TRBV7-9 to TRBJ1-2; perhaps TRBD1 as D (6 bases). Trimming took 1 base from V and 3 from J, leaving 18 bases between them. The CDR3 extends over 17 amino acids. Germline CDR1 and CDR2: SEHNR and FQNEAQ (reference sequence). CDR3 DNA: TGTGCCAGCAGCTTAGGGGTCAAGAGGGACATAGACTATGGCTACACCTTC. Translated, it gives CASSLGVKRDIDYGYTF.

The V call is TRBV11-3, the J call TRBJ2-5; perhaps TRBD1 as D (5 bases). The CDR3 is 12 residues long. V lost 6 bases, J lost 5 bases, and 10 bases lay in between. CDR1 and CDR2 from the germline V gene are SGHNT and YENEEA. The CDR3, as DNA: TGTGCCAGCAGGCAGTCAGGGGAGACCCAGTACTTC. Amino acids: CASRQSGETQYF.

The chain is built from TRBV5-1 and TRBJ2-1, with a weak D call TRBD2 (6 bases). Per the germline V gene, CDR1 is SGHRS and CDR2 is YFSETQ. V gave up 5 bases and J gave up 7 bases, with 16 bases separating them. CDR3 length equals 14 residues. Written as DNA, the CDR3 is TGCGCCAGCAGTCCCCAAGGGGCGGGAAATGAGCAGTTCTTC. It encodes CASSPQGAGNEQFF.

The chain couples TRBV5-1 to TRBJ2-7; D might be TRBD1 (6 bases). V was clipped by 0 bases and J by 5 bases, with 9 bases between them. Germline-derived CDR1 and CDR2 are SGHRS and YFSETQ. The CDR3 has 13 amino acids. Written as DNA, the CDR3 is TGCGCCAGCAGCTTGGGACAGGCTCACGAGCAGTACTTC. Its protein is CASSLGQAHEQYF.

This chain connects TRBV6-1 to TRBJ1-5; TRBD1 matches at 8 bases. V shed 3 bases and J 5 bases; nucleotides not matched to a gene: 6. Per the germline V gene, CDR1 is MNHNS and CDR2 is SASEGT. CDR3 length: 15 amino acids. The chain's CDR3 is CASSDFGQGDQPQHF. CDR3 DNA: TGTGCCAGCAGTGATTTTGGACAGGGTGATCAGCCCCAGCATTTT.

V gene TRBV21-1 combines with J gene TRBJ2-1; the DNA was not used to check the table's D call, TRBD2. TRBV21-1 counts as a pseudogene. The CDR3 spans 15 residues. CDR3: CAPRGEGLSYNEQFF. The CDR3 DNA follows: TGTGCCCCGAGAGGAGAGGGCCTCTCCTACAATGAGCAGTTCTTC.

The V gene is TRBV6-6, the J gene TRBJ2-5; no firm D call. Germline CDR1 MNHNY, CDR2 SVGAGI (reference sequence). V was cut by 0 bases and J by 5 bases, with 7 bases left in between. The CDR3 runs 13 residues. The CDR3, as DNA: TGTGCCAGCAGTTACTCCCAGGCGGAGACCCAGTACTTC. The encoded protein is CASSYSQAETQYF.

This clone was seen a few times. Germline is not matched at one junction end, which may reflect a read error. Here the CDR3 DNA reads TGTGCCAGCAGTGTTTCCGGGACTAGCGGGAGGGCCCGCTTC. This gives the protein CASSVSGTSGRARF. V usage is TRBV6-1 and J usage is TRBJ2-7; the match to TRBD2 covers 16 bases. This CDR3 has 14 amino acids. Germline V gene data show CDR1 as MNHNS and CDR2 as SASEGT.

V gene TRBV7-9 combines with J gene TRBJ1-1; no firm D call. Trimming removed 3 bases from V and 0 bases from J, with 8 bases in between. This CDR3 is built from 14 residues. Germline V gene lookup returns CDR1 SEHNR and CDR2 FQNEAQ (reference sequence). The CDR3 region is CASSLREMNTEAFF. The CDR3 region has the DNA TGTGCCAGCAGCTTGAGGGAGATGAACACTGAAGCTTTCTTT.

The chain has TRBV27 and TRBJ2-1; the match to TRBD2 covers 14 bases. Losses at the gene ends were 4 bases for V and 5 bases for J; bases not matched to a gene: 10. The CDR3 is 18 residues long. Germline-derived CDR1 and CDR2 are MNHEY and SMNVEV (reference sequence). CDR3 sequence (DNA): TGTGCCAGCAGTTGGAGACTAGCGGGAGGGAATAAGGACAATGAGCAGTTCTTC. It codes for CASSWRLAGGNKDNEQFF.

This clone was counted a few times. The J gene is TRBJ2-6, the V gene TRBV9; 9 bases align to TRBD1. Germline V gene sequence: CDR1 SGDLS, CDR2 YYNGEE. This CDR3 is 17 amino acids long. With V trimmed by 4 bases and J by 0 bases, 5 bases remained unmatched. The CDR3, as DNA: TGTGCCAGCAGCCCGGGACAGGGAAGCTCTGGGGCCAACGTCCTGACTTTC. Translating it yields CASSPGQGSSGANVLTF. The full variable domain, in which reference TRBV9 and TRBJ2-6 provide the parts outside the CDR3, is DSGVTQTPKHLITATGQRVTLRCSPRSGDLSVYWYQQSLDQGLQFLIQYYNGEERAKGNILERFSAQQFPDLHSELNLSSLELGDSALYFCASSPGQGSSGANVLTFGAGSRLTVL.

The chain couples TRBV6-6 to TRBJ2-1, with 10 bases identical to TRBD2. Germline CDR1 MNHNY, CDR2 SVGAGI (reference sequence). The CDR3 loop spans 15 amino acids. V trimming: 4 bases; J trimming: 7 bases; junction bases outside the gene matches: 7. CDR3 sequence (DNA): TGTGCCAGCAGTTGGAGCGGGGGGGCCGGGAATGAGCAGTTCTTC. It specifies CASSWSGGAGNEQFF.

The CDR3: CASSYGGGGNQPQHF. The DNA for the CDR3 is TGTGCCAGCAGTTACGGAGGAGGTGGCAATCAGCCCCAGCATTTT. The chain links TRBV6-5 to TRBJ1-5; D gene unclear. The CDR3 sequence is 15 residues long. Per germline, CDR1 MNHEY and CDR2 SVGAGI. V lost 2 bases to trimming and J lost 2 bases, with 10 bases between them.

This chain uses TRBV27 with TRBJ1-5; 7 bases align to TRBD1. This CDR3 spans 14 amino acids. Germline V gene lookup returns CDR1 MNHEY and CDR2 SMNVEV (reference sequence). V lost 5 bases and J lost 4; bases outside the gene matches: 5. The CDR3: CASSPETGNQPQHF. The CDR3 nucleotides read TGTGCCAGCAGTCCAGAGACAGGGAATCAGCCCCAGCATTTT.

The V and J genes are TRBV7-9 and TRBJ2-3, with a weak D call TRBD1 (6 bases). The length of the CDR3 is 14 residues. The V end lost 1 base, the J end lost 4 bases, and 9 bases lay between the germline ends. CDR1 is SEHNR and CDR2 is FQNEAQ in the germline V gene (reference sequence). CDR3 DNA sequence: TGTGCCAGCAGCTTAGGACAGGCAGCAGATACGCAGTATTTT. It yields the protein CASSLGQAADTQYF.

The chain carries TRBV11-3 and TRBJ2-1; no reliable D call. V gave up 2 bases and J gave up 8 bases, with 10 bases separating them. The CDR3 loop spans 13 amino acids. Germline CDR1 is SGHNT and CDR2 is YENEEA. For the CDR3, the DNA is TGTGCCAGCAGCTTAAACGGGTTAGATGAGCAGTTCTTC. Translating it yields CASSLNGLDEQFF.

This clone was observed a handful of times. CDR3 sequence: CASSMTTGGGYTF. The CDR3 DNA reads as TGTGCCAGTAGTATGACGACAGGTGGGGGCTACACCTTC. V and J are TRBV19 and TRBJ1-2; a possible D gene is TRBD1 (6 bases). Germline V gene lookup returns CDR1 LNHDA and CDR2 SQIVND (reference sequence). The length of the CDR3 is 13 residues. V dropped 3 bases and J dropped 8 bases, with 13 bases sitting between them.

Of note for this clone: The germline gene is not matched at one end of the junction; a read error may be the cause. This chain uses TRBV7-7 with TRBJ2-5; 10 bases map to TRBD1. Germline-derived CDR1 and CDR2 are SSHAT and FNYEAQ (reference sequence). This CDR3 region has 18 residues. The CDR3: CASSSRTRDRGSQETQYF. The CDR3, as DNA: TGTGCTAGCAGCTCGCGGACTCGGGACAGGGGCTCCCAAGAGACCCAGTACTTC. The complete variable domain, with remaining parts taken from reference TRBV7-7 and TRBJ2-5, reads GAGVSQSPRYKVTKRGQDVTLRCDPISSHATLYWYQQALGQGPEFLTYFNYEAQPDKSGLPSDRFSAERPEGSISTLTIQRTEQRDSAMYRCASSSRTRDRGSQETQYFGPGTRLLVL.

This chain joins TRBV5-1 and TRBJ1-1; 7 bases match TRBD1. Germline V gene sequence: CDR1 SGHRS, CDR2 YFSETQ. Trimming at V came to 4 bases and at J to 4 bases, leaving 13 bases not matched to a gene. The CDR3 is made up of 16 amino acids. CDR3 coding DNA: TGCGCCAGCAGCCCCCAGGCCAGGGGGTATGCCACTGAAGCTTTCTTT. Protein product: CASSPQARGYATEAFF. Variable domain in full (rest from reference TRBV5-1 and TRBJ1-1): KAGVTQTPRYLIKTRGQQVTLSCSPISGHRSVSWYQQTPGQGLQFLFEYFSETQRNKGNFPGRFSGRQFSNSRSEMNVSTLELGDSALYLCASSPQARGYATEAFFGQGTRLTVV.

The chain uses TRBV4-1 and TRBJ2-7, with 8 bases identical to TRBD2. The J segment lost 3 bases and the V segment lost 5 bases, leaving 12 bases of the junction unmatched. CDR1 and CDR2 from the germline V gene are MGHRA and YSYEKL. CDR3 length: 16 residues. The DNA for the CDR3 is TGCGCCAGCAGCAAAGGTCACGGGGGGGCGAGCTACGAGCAGTACTTC. It specifies CASSKGHGGASYEQYF.

The V and J genes are TRBV5-1 and TRBJ1-1; D remains ambiguous. This CDR3 region has 14 residues. Germline loops: CDR1 SGHRS, CDR2 YFSETQ. The germline V and J ends were trimmed by 0 bases and 1 base, with 7 bases remaining between them. CDR3 sequence (DNA): TGCGCCAGCAGCTTGGGACACCAGAACACTGAAGCTTTCTTT. Protein sequence: CASSLGHQNTEAFF.

V usage is TRBV4-2 and J usage is TRBJ2-1, with D tentatively TRBD2 (5 bases). Trimming took 0 bases from V and 7 from J, leaving 19 bases between them. The germline gives CDR1 LGHNA, CDR2 YNFKEQ. CDR3 size: 17 residues. The CDR3 sequence is CASSQDLLAFSGNEQFF. CDR3 sequence (DNA): TGTGCCAGCAGCCAAGATCTCCTGGCGTTTTCGGGGAATGAGCAGTTCTTC.

J is TRBJ1-4 and V is TRBV5-5, with 7 bases that match TRBD1. Germline V gene sequence: CDR1 SGHKS, CDR2 YYEKEE (reference sequence). J gave up 7 bases and V 1 base, and 7 bases lay outside the gene matches. This CDR3 region has 15 residues. CDR3 bases: TGTGCCAGCAGCTTGAGGGGGACAGCCAGTGAAAAACTGTTTTTT. Amino acids: CASSLRGTASEKLFF.

The chain joins TRBV7-6 to TRBJ2-3, with unresolved D. Germline V gives CDR1 SGHVS, CDR2 FNYEAQ. Trimming stripped 4 bases from V and 4 bases from J, with 15 bases between. CDR3 length equals 15 residues. The CDR3 region has the DNA TGTGCCAGCAGCTCCGCGGCTTCTCATTCAGATACGCAGTATTTT. Translation: CASSSAASHSDTQYF.